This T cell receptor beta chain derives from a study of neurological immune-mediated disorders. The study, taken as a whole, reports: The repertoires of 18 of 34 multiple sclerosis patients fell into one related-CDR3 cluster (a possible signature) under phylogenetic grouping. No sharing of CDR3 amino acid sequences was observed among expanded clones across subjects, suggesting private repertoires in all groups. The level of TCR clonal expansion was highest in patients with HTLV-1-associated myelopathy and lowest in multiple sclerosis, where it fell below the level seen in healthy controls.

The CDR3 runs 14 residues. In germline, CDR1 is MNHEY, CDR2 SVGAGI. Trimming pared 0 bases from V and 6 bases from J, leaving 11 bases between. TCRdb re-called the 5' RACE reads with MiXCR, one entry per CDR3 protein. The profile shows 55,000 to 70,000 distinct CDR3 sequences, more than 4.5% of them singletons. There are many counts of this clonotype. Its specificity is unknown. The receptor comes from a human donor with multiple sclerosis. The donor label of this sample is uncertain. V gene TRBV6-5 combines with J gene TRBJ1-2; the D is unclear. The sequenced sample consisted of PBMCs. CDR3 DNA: TGTGCCAGCAGTTACTCGTGGGAGCCGGATGGCTACACCTTC. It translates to CASSYSWEPDGYTF.